A single sample is the source of the 30 T cell receptor beta chains below, sequenced in a study of OX40 agonist ivuxolimab in advanced cancers. Profiling relied on immunoSEQ multiplex PCR, and the TCRdb table lists in-frame clones only, not all of them. There are around 62,000 clones in the sample; approximately 91% occur only once, and 0.25% to 0.3% lies in the top ten. The material was CD4+ or CD8+ T cells sorted from blood, obtained in a trial of the OX40 agonist ivuxolimab. These receptors all come from an adult with an advanced solid tumor such as melanoma, head and neck, liver or kidney cancer.

The rearrangement uses TRBV5-4 and TRBJ2-7, with 8 nucleotides matching TRBD1. Germline CDR1 is SGHNT and CDR2 is YYREEE (reference sequence). The CDR3 runs to 16 residues. V shed 2 bases and J 2 bases; nucleotides not matched to a gene: 9. This chain's CDR3 is CASSLPGTGFTYEQYF. The CDR3 DNA reads as TGTGCCAGCAGCTTACCCGGGACAGGATTCACCTACGAGCAGTACTTC.

The V gene is TRBV29-1, the J gene TRBJ2-1, with TRBD1 identical over 8 bases. V lost 7 bases, J lost 9 bases, and 8 bases stayed unmatched. The CDR3 covers 12 residues. Germline V gene data show CDR1 as SQVTM and CDR2 as ANQGSEA. CDR3 sequence reads: CSAGQGMGEQFF. The DNA of the CDR3 is TGCAGCGCCGGACAGGGAATGGGTGAGCAGTTCTTC.

The genes are TRBV7-8 and TRBJ2-7; 9 positions agree with TRBD1. This CDR3 is 14 amino acids long. Germline CDR1 reads SGHVS; CDR2 reads FQNEAQ. The junction had 6 bases not matched to a gene; V was cut back by 3 bases and J by 6 bases. DNA of the CDR3: TGTGCCAGCAGCTTCCGGGACAGGGTAAGCGAGCAGTACTTC. This translates into CASSFRDRVSEQYF.

Points on this clone: One end of the junction is discordant with germline, which a read error may explain. This sequence joins TRBV5-1 and TRBJ1-1; tentatively, D is TRBD1 (6 bases). Germline V gene lookup returns CDR1 SGHRS and CDR2 YFSETQ. This CDR3 spans 18 amino acids. The CDR3 reads CASSRPRLNGGRPWELLF. CDR3 in DNA: TGCGCCAGCAGCCGCCCCCGTCTTAATGGGGGCCGGCCGTGGGAGTTGCTCTTT.

The chain combines TRBV6-1 with TRBJ2-5; D is tentatively TRBD1 or TRBD2 (5 bases each). Germline V gene sequence: CDR1 MNHNS, CDR2 SASEGT. V was trimmed by 6 bases and J by 3 bases, leaving 17 bases between them. The CDR3 is made up of 15 amino acids. Written as DNA, the CDR3 is TGTGCCAGCAGCTACATAGGGACCTTCGAAGAGACCCAGTACTTC. Translation: CASSYIGTFEETQYF.

This rearrangement joins TRBV5-1 to TRBJ2-5; 7 nucleotides line up with TRBD1. The DNA end is more similar to TRBJ2-7, so the J call may be wrong. The CDR3 covers 14 residues. CDR1 SGHRS and CDR2 YFSETQ come from the germline V gene. In nucleotides, the CDR3 is TGCGCCAGCAGCTCTTCGCCAGGGGGTGACGAGCAGTACTTC. As protein: CASSSSPGGDEQYF.

This clone was detected only once. The chain uses TRBV12-1 and TRBJ1-2; TRBD1 is the table's D call and was not checked against the DNA. TRBV12-1 is tagged as a pseudogene. This CDR3 comprises 18 residues. The CDR3 is CASSFSFTRQGIVGGYTF. CDR3 nucleotides: TGTGCCAGCAGCTTTTCATTCACCCGACAGGGGATTGTGGGGGGCTACACCTTC.

V gene TRBV14 combines with J gene TRBJ2-5, with 10 bases matching TRBD2. This CDR3 contains 15 residues. CDR1 and CDR2 (germline): SGHDN, FVKESK. Germline trimming cut 1 base from V and 5 bases from J; bases unmatched to any gene: 4. The CDR3 sequence is CASSQVGLAAETQYF. In DNA form, the CDR3 reads TGTGCCAGCAGCCAAGTCGGACTAGCGGCCGAGACCCAGTACTTC.

The chain links TRBV6-1 to TRBJ1-1, with D perhaps matching TRBD1 (5 bases). CDR1 MNHNS and CDR2 SASEGT come from the germline V gene. The CDR3 runs to 13 residues. Trimming left V 4 bases short and J 6 bases short, with 12 bases between. CDR3 DNA: TGTGCCAGCAGTGTGGGGGTTGGCGCTGAAGCTTTCTTT. Its protein is CASSVGVGAEAFF.

V usage is TRBV5-6 and J usage is TRBJ2-5, with D unresolved. This CDR3 has 12 amino acids. The germline V and J ends were trimmed by 3 bases and 5 bases, with 8 bases remaining between them. Germline V gene data show CDR1 as SGHDT and CDR2 as YYEEEE. This CDR3 reads CASSWSSETQYF. Here the CDR3 DNA reads TGTGCCAGCAGCTGGTCGAGTGAGACCCAGTACTTC.

The gene calls are TRBV20-1 and TRBJ1-2; D is possibly TRBD1 (5 bases). The CDR3 runs 11 residues. Germline V gene lookup returns CDR1 DFQATT and CDR2 SNEGSKA (reference sequence). Trimming cost V 8 bases and J 6 bases, with 13 bases left between them. The DNA of the CDR3 is TGCAGTACCCCAGGGAGAAATGGCTACACCTTC. This codes for CSTPGRNGYTF.

A remark on this clone: This CDR3 is also generated by other DNA sequences in the sample. The V and J genes are TRBV27 and TRBJ2-7, with D perhaps TRBD1 (6 bases). The CDR3 extends over 14 amino acids. Germline values: CDR1 MNHEY, CDR2 SMNVEV (reference sequence). Trimming cost V 5 bases and J 4 bases, with 15 bases left between them. The CDR3 sequence is CASSPGTTLYEQYF. The CDR3 region has the DNA TGTGCCAGCAGTCCCGGGACAACCCTATACGAGCAGTACTTC.

The rearrangement joins TRBV7-2 to TRBJ2-3; 7 bases are a match to TRBD1. The V and J ends lost 5 bases and 3 bases, in that order; junction bases with no gene match: 8. This CDR3 spans 15 amino acids. Germline lookup yields CDR1 SGHTA and CDR2 FQGNSA. CDR3 DNA: TGTGCCAGCAGCCGCCGGGACAGAAAAACAGATACGCAGTATTTT. This encodes CASSRRDRKTDTQYF.

The chain links TRBV6-6 to TRBJ2-7; the D is unclear. Looked up from germline, CDR1 is MNHNY and CDR2 is SVGAGI (reference sequence). Trimming shortened V by 6 bases and J by 2 bases, and 17 bases separated the two germline ends. The CDR3 contains 15 residues. CDR3 loop: CASRTVKHPPYEQYF. The CDR3 nucleotides read TGTGCCAGCAGGACGGTGAAGCATCCTCCCTACGAGCAGTACTTC.

The gene calls are TRBV6-1 and TRBJ2-2; D uncertain. The CDR3 is 12 residues long. Trimming cost V 7 bases and J 7 bases, with 10 bases left between them. CDR1 is MNHNS and CDR2 is SASEGT in the germline V gene. The CDR3 DNA sequence: TGTGCCAGCACTAACTACGGCGGGGAGCTGTTTTTT. This gives the protein CASTNYGGELFF.

This chain uses TRBV19 with TRBJ1-5, with 8 nucleotides matching TRBD1. CDR1 and CDR2 from the germline V gene are LNHDA and SQIVND (reference sequence). With 5 bases clipped from V and 5 bases from J, the junction kept 2 bases outside the gene matches. The CDR3 has 13 residues. This CDR3 is CASSRTGYQPQHF. CDR3 sequence (DNA): TGTGCCAGTAGTCGGACAGGGTATCAGCCCCAGCATTTT.

The chain recombines TRBV6-1 with TRBJ1-1, with TRBD1 as a possible D gene (6 bases). V gave up 6 bases and J gave up 1 base, with 12 bases separating them. This CDR3 contains 14 residues. From germline, CDR1 is MNHNS and CDR2 SASEGT. CDR3 in amino acids: CASRYQGRNTEAFF. The CDR3 DNA reads TGTGCCAGCAGATACCAGGGGCGGAACACTGAAGCTTTCTTT.

This clone was picked up a small number of times. This chain connects TRBV7-2 to TRBJ1-5, with a possible D match to TRBD1 (6 bases). V was pared by 4 bases and J by 3 bases, with 10 bases between. The CDR3 sequence is 14 residues long. Germline V gives CDR1 SGHTA, CDR2 FQGNSA. This CDR3 is CASSSTGSNQPQHF. The CDR3 DNA follows: TGTGCCAGCAGCTCCACAGGGTCCAATCAGCCCCAGCATTTT. The full variable domain, completed using reference TRBV7-2 and TRBJ1-5, is GAGVSQSPSNKVTEKGKDVELRCDPISGHTALYWYRQSLGQGLEFLIYFQGNSAPDKSGLPSDRFSAERTGGSVSTLTIQRTQQEDSAVYLCASSSTGSNQPQHFGDGTRLSIL.

The chain couples TRBV25-1 to TRBJ2-7, with TRBD1 matching 9 bases. This CDR3 has 15 residues. J gave up 5 bases and V 5 bases, and 10 bases lay outside the gene matches. The germline V gene has CDR1 MGHDK and CDR2 SYGVNS. This chain's CDR3 is CASSRPGTGRNEQYF. CDR3 sequence (DNA): TGTGCCAGCAGTCGACCCGGGACAGGGAGGAACGAGCAGTACTTC.

The rearrangement links TRBV15 to TRBJ2-5; 8 bases line up with TRBD1. The V and J ends lost 0 bases and 7 bases, in that order; junction bases with no gene match: 7. The CDR3 is 15 amino acids. The germline V gene encodes CDR1 LNHNV and CDR2 YYDKDF (reference sequence). CDR3 protein: CATSRDNRQGLTQYF. The CDR3 bases are TGTGCCACCAGCAGAGATAACAGACAGGGGCTGACCCAGTACTTC.

This sequence joins TRBV11-3 and TRBJ2-1; TRBD2 aligns across 11 bases. This CDR3 contains 15 residues. With V trimmed by 3 bases and J by 8 bases, 6 bases remained unmatched. Germline-derived CDR1 and CDR2 are SGHNT and YENEEA. CDR3 sequence reads: CASSLGLADEDEQFF. The CDR3 coding sequence is TGTGCCAGCAGCTTGGGACTAGCGGACGAGGATGAGCAGTTCTTC.

The J gene is TRBJ1-2, the V gene TRBV28; TRBD1 agrees at 7 bases. This CDR3 has 15 amino acids. CDR1 MDHEN and CDR2 SYDVKM come from the germline V gene. V shed 2 bases, J shed 8 bases, and the junction held 11 bases outside the gene matches. The CDR3 nucleotides read TGTGCCAGCAGTTTACCAGCCCGTGGACAGGACGGCTACACCTTC. Translating it yields CASSLPARGQDGYTF.

This chain joins TRBV28 and TRBJ1-2; D call uncertain. The CDR3 totals 12 residues. Trimming cost V 5 bases and J 1 base, with 5 bases left between them. Germline-derived CDR1 and CDR2 are MDHEN and SYDVKM. The CDR3 DNA reads TGTGCCAGCAGTCTCGGTAACTATGGCTACACCTTC. Amino acids: CASSLGNYGYTF.

This chain uses TRBV5-4 with TRBJ2-7, with D perhaps TRBD1 or TRBD2 (5 bases each). V lost 4 bases and J 0 bases, leaving 14 bases between the germline ends. Germline assignment: CDR1 SGHNT and CDR2 YYREEE (reference sequence). The CDR3 is made up of 15 amino acids. The CDR3 DNA sequence: TGTGCCAGCAGCGCACCTCCGGGGCCCTCCTACGAGCAGTACTTC. Its protein is CASSAPPGPSYEQYF.

This clone was seen a handful of times. The J gene is TRBJ1-5, the V gene TRBV15, with no clear D. V lost 1 base and J 3 bases, leaving 10 bases between the germline ends. There are 15 residues in the CDR3. Germline V gene lookup returns CDR1 LNHNV and CDR2 YYDKDF (reference sequence). The DNA for the CDR3 is TGTGCCACCAGCAGAGTAGGGCGGGCCAATCAGCCCCAGCATTTT. Protein product: CATSRVGRANQPQHF. The whole variable domain, filled in from reference TRBV15 and TRBJ1-5, reads DAMVIQNPRYQVTQFGKPVTLSCSQTLNHNVMYWYQQKSSQAPKLLFHYYDKDFNNEADTPDNFQSRRPNTSFCFLDIRSPGLGDTAMYLCATSRVGRANQPQHFGDGTRLSIL.

The gene calls are TRBV29-1 and TRBJ2-3; TRBD1 aligns across 7 bases. The V segment lost 6 bases and the J segment 0 bases; nucleotides outside the gene matches: 18. CDR1 is SQVTM, CDR2 ANQGSEA, per germline. The CDR3 is 18 amino acids. This chain's CDR3 is CSVFLINRDSLSTDTQYF. CDR3 nucleotides: TGCAGCGTGTTTCTAATAAACCGGGACAGCCTTAGCACAGATACGCAGTATTTT.

The genes are TRBV18 and TRBJ2-5, with 7 nucleotides matching TRBD2. V gave up 3 bases and J gave up 5 bases; unmatched junction bases: 6. This CDR3 has 14 amino acids. Germline V gene data show CDR1 as KGHSH and CDR2 as LQKENI. The CDR3 sequence is CASSPSTSLETQYF. CDR3 nucleotide sequence: TGTGCCAGCTCACCTTCGACTAGCTTGGAGACCCAGTACTTC.

The chain employs TRBV10-2 and TRBJ1-3; D may be TRBD1 (6 bases). The CDR3 spans 15 residues. Trimming stripped 6 bases from V and 3 bases from J, with 15 bases between. CDR1 is WSHSY and CDR2 is SAAADI in the germline V gene. In DNA form, the CDR3 reads TGCGCCAGCAGACCACAGGGTTTAGATGGAAACACCATATATTTT. Amino acids: CASRPQGLDGNTIYF.

CDR3 sequence: CASSPMGGDYGYTF. The CDR3 DNA follows: TGTGCCAGTAGCCCGATGGGGGGCGACTATGGCTACACCTTC. This chain links TRBV19 with TRBJ1-2; TRBD1 is a possible D gene (6 bases). Germline V lookup: CDR1 LNHDA, CDR2 SQIVND (reference sequence). The CDR3 loop spans 14 amino acids. Trimming removed 6 bases from V and 3 bases from J, with 14 bases in between.

The rearrangement joins TRBV4-1 to TRBJ1-3; maybe TRBD1 (6 bases). Trimming took 5 bases from V and 0 from J, leaving 14 bases between them. CDR3 length: 16 amino acids. Germline V gene lookup returns CDR1 MGHRA and CDR2 YSYEKL. The CDR3 DNA is TGCGCCAGCAGCACGCCCGGACAGAGCTCTGGAAACACCATATATTTT. Its translation: CASSTPGQSSGNTIYF.